These 12 T cell receptor beta chains originate from one sample sequenced in a study of cytomegalovirus exposure and HLA in healthy donors. Researchers ran the PCR with 60 Vbeta and 13 Jbeta primers. Profiling relied on immunoSEQ multiplex PCR, and the TCRdb table lists in-frame clones only, not all of them. The table lists hundreds of thousands of clones, roughly 90% of them singletons. Sequenced sample: PBMCs. Receptors originate from a woman younger than 30 in good health and CMV-seronegative.

The V and J genes are TRBV5-6 and TRBJ1-2; D is unclear. The germline V gene has CDR1 SGHDT and CDR2 YYEEEE. V dropped 0 bases and J dropped 2 bases, with 11 bases sitting between them. The CDR3 is 15 amino acids. For the CDR3, the DNA is TGTGCCAGCAGCTTGGGAGCGAAAATAAACTATGGCTACACCTTC. Encoded protein: CASSLGAKINYGYTF.

The chain carries TRBV6-6 and TRBJ2-7; D might be TRBD1 (5 bases). V shed 2 bases and J shed 0 bases, with 11 bases lying between them. The CDR3 length is 15 residues. Germline V gene lookup returns CDR1 MNHNY and CDR2 SVGAGI (reference sequence). CDR3 in DNA: TGTGCCAGCAGTTACCCCGCAGGGATCTCCTACGAGCAGTACTTC. Residues: CASSYPAGISYEQYF.

V gene TRBV6-5 combines with J gene TRBJ1-5; 9 bases fit TRBD1. The germline V gene has CDR1 MNHEY and CDR2 SVGAGI. V gave up 4 bases and J gave up 2 bases; unmatched junction bases: 6. The CDR3 runs to 16 residues. The CDR3 nucleotides read TGTGCCAGCAGTTTACAGGGGGCTCAAGGCAATCAGCCCCAGCATTTT. Translation gives CASSLQGAQGNQPQHF.

The genes are TRBV2 and TRBJ1-2, with unresolved D. V lost 5 bases and J lost 8, with 15 bases in between. Germline CDR1 reads SNHLY; CDR2 reads FYNNEI. This CDR3 spans 13 amino acids. DNA of the CDR3: TGTGCCAGCAGTATGGGGAGGAGAGAGGGCTACACCTTC. Protein: CASSMGRREGYTF. Full variable domain (missing parts from reference TRBV2 and TRBJ1-2): EPEVTQTPSHQVTQMGQEVILRCVPISNHLYFYWYRQILGQKVEFLVSFYNNEISEKSEIFDDQFSVERPDGSNFTLKIRSTKLEDSAMYFCASSMGRREGYTFGSGTRLTVV.

The chain recombines TRBV5-1 with TRBJ1-5; 8 nucleotides match TRBD1. Germline V gene sequence: CDR1 SGHRS, CDR2 YFSETQ. The V gene end was trimmed by 0 bases and the J gene end by 6 bases; junction bases not matched to a gene: 11. This CDR3 region has 17 residues. The CDR3 bases are TGCGCCAGCAGCTTGGTGGGGACAGGCGCGAGGAGTCAGCCCCAGCATTTT. As protein: CASSLVGTGARSQPQHF.

The rearrangement links TRBV6-1 to TRBJ2-7; D is ambiguous. CDR3 length: 14 amino acids. The germline V gene encodes CDR1 MNHNS and CDR2 SASEGT. Trimming pared 1 base from V and 2 bases from J, leaving 9 bases between. CDR3 DNA: TGTGCCAGCAGTGAAGGTAGCAGTCCCTACGAGCAGTACTTC. Translated, it gives CASSEGSSPYEQYF.

The genes are TRBV5-1 and TRBJ2-7, with D possibly being TRBD1 (5 bases). V dropped 4 bases and J dropped 2 bases, with 28 bases sitting between them. This CDR3 contains 19 residues. Germline V gene sequence: CDR1 SGHRS, CDR2 YFSETQ. The CDR3: CASSPWALTDSPVPYEQYF. The CDR3 DNA sequence: TGCGCCAGCAGCCCCTGGGCCCTCACCGACAGCCCGGTTCCCTACGAGCAGTACTTC.

The V call is TRBV5-1, the J call TRBJ2-2; 8 nucleotides agree with TRBD1. Trimming cost V 6 bases and J 3 bases; bases outside gene matches: 10. The CDR3 spans 16 residues. The germline CDR1 and CDR2 sequences are SGHRS and YFSETQ. The CDR3 coding sequence is TGCGCCAGCACCCCCCGGGACAGGAAATACACCGGGGAGCTGTTTTTT. Translated: CASTPRDRKYTGELFF.

The chain uses TRBV6-5 and TRBJ1-1; a possible D gene is TRBD1 (5 bases). The length of the CDR3 is 14 residues. Germline values: CDR1 MNHEY, CDR2 SVGAGI. The germline V and J ends were trimmed by 6 bases and 5 bases, with 16 bases remaining between them. For the CDR3, the DNA is TGTGCCAGCAGAGGGGTCGCTCCGCTTACTGAAGCTTTCTTT. It is translated as CASRGVAPLTEAFF.

The chain uses TRBV15 and TRBJ1-5, with 8 positions matching TRBD1. The CDR3 is 15 amino acids. Trimming at V came to 2 bases and at J to 5 bases, leaving 5 bases not matched to a gene. Per the germline V gene, CDR1 is LNHNV and CDR2 is YYDKDF (reference sequence). The CDR3 loop reads CATSRNGQGDQPQHF. CDR3 bases: TGTGCCACCAGCAGAAACGGACAGGGAGATCAGCCCCAGCATTTT.

This chain's CDR3 is CASSEAMAGVVTDTQYF. CDR3 coding DNA: TGTGCCAGCAGTGAAGCGATGGCGGGTGTAGTTACAGATACGCAGTATTTT. This chain connects TRBV2 to TRBJ2-3; tentatively, D is TRBD2 (5 bases). CDR3 length equals 17 residues. Trimming took 0 bases from V and 3 from J, leaving 16 bases between them. Germline V lookup: CDR1 SNHLY, CDR2 FYNNEI.

With regard to this clone: Here the CDR3 omits its conserved ending phenylalanine or tryptophan, so a read error is the likely source. The V call is TRBV2, the J call TRBJ2-7; 11 positions agree with TRBD2. The J segment lost 2 bases and the V segment lost 6 bases, leaving 6 bases of the junction unmatched. The CDR3 extends over 15 amino acids. Germline assignment: CDR1 SNHLY and CDR2 FYNNEI. Here the CDR3 DNA reads TGTGCCAGCAGGCCCGGGACTAGCGGAGCCTACGAGCAGTACCTC. Translating it yields CASRPGTSGAYEQYL.